This TCR beta chain was captured by sequencing in a study of blood T cell repertoires in COVID-19. Generated by immunoSEQ multiplex PCR, the TCRdb table keeps only in-frame clones and is missing some. Of around 93,000 clones listed, over 80% are singletons. V gave up 5 bases and J gave up 9 bases, with 7 bases separating them. The CDR3 covers 10 residues. The V gene's germline CDR1 is MNHEY and CDR2 SVGAGI. The sequenced material came from peripheral blood. The chain joins TRBV6-5 to TRBJ2-5; no firm D call. The receptor comes from a man older than 75 with acute or convalescent COVID-19. For the CDR3, the DNA is TGTGCCAGCAGTACCTCGGCCCAGTACTTC. It specifies CASSTSAQYF.